This T cell receptor (beta chain) was recorded in a study of T cell changes during pregnancy in multiple sclerosis. Some clones are missing from TCRdb's copy, which holds only in-frame ones; the method was immunoSEQ multiplex PCR. This sample has about 75,000 clones; about 94% occur once, and the top ten carry roughly 0.14%. With V trimmed by 6 bases and J by 0 bases, 1 base remained unmatched. Germline V gives CDR1 MNHNY, CDR2 SVGAGI (reference sequence). This CDR3 spans 14 amino acids. The sequencing used CD4+ T cells from peripheral blood mononuclear cells, collected after pregnancy. This TCR was recovered from a female donor with multiple sclerosis, enrolled in a pregnancy study. The chain is built from TRBV6-6 and TRBJ1-5, with 8 bases matching TRBD1. The CDR3 reads CASSGQGSNQPQHF. DNA for the CDR3: TGTGCCAGCAGCGGACAGGGTAGCAATCAGCCCCAGCATTTT.